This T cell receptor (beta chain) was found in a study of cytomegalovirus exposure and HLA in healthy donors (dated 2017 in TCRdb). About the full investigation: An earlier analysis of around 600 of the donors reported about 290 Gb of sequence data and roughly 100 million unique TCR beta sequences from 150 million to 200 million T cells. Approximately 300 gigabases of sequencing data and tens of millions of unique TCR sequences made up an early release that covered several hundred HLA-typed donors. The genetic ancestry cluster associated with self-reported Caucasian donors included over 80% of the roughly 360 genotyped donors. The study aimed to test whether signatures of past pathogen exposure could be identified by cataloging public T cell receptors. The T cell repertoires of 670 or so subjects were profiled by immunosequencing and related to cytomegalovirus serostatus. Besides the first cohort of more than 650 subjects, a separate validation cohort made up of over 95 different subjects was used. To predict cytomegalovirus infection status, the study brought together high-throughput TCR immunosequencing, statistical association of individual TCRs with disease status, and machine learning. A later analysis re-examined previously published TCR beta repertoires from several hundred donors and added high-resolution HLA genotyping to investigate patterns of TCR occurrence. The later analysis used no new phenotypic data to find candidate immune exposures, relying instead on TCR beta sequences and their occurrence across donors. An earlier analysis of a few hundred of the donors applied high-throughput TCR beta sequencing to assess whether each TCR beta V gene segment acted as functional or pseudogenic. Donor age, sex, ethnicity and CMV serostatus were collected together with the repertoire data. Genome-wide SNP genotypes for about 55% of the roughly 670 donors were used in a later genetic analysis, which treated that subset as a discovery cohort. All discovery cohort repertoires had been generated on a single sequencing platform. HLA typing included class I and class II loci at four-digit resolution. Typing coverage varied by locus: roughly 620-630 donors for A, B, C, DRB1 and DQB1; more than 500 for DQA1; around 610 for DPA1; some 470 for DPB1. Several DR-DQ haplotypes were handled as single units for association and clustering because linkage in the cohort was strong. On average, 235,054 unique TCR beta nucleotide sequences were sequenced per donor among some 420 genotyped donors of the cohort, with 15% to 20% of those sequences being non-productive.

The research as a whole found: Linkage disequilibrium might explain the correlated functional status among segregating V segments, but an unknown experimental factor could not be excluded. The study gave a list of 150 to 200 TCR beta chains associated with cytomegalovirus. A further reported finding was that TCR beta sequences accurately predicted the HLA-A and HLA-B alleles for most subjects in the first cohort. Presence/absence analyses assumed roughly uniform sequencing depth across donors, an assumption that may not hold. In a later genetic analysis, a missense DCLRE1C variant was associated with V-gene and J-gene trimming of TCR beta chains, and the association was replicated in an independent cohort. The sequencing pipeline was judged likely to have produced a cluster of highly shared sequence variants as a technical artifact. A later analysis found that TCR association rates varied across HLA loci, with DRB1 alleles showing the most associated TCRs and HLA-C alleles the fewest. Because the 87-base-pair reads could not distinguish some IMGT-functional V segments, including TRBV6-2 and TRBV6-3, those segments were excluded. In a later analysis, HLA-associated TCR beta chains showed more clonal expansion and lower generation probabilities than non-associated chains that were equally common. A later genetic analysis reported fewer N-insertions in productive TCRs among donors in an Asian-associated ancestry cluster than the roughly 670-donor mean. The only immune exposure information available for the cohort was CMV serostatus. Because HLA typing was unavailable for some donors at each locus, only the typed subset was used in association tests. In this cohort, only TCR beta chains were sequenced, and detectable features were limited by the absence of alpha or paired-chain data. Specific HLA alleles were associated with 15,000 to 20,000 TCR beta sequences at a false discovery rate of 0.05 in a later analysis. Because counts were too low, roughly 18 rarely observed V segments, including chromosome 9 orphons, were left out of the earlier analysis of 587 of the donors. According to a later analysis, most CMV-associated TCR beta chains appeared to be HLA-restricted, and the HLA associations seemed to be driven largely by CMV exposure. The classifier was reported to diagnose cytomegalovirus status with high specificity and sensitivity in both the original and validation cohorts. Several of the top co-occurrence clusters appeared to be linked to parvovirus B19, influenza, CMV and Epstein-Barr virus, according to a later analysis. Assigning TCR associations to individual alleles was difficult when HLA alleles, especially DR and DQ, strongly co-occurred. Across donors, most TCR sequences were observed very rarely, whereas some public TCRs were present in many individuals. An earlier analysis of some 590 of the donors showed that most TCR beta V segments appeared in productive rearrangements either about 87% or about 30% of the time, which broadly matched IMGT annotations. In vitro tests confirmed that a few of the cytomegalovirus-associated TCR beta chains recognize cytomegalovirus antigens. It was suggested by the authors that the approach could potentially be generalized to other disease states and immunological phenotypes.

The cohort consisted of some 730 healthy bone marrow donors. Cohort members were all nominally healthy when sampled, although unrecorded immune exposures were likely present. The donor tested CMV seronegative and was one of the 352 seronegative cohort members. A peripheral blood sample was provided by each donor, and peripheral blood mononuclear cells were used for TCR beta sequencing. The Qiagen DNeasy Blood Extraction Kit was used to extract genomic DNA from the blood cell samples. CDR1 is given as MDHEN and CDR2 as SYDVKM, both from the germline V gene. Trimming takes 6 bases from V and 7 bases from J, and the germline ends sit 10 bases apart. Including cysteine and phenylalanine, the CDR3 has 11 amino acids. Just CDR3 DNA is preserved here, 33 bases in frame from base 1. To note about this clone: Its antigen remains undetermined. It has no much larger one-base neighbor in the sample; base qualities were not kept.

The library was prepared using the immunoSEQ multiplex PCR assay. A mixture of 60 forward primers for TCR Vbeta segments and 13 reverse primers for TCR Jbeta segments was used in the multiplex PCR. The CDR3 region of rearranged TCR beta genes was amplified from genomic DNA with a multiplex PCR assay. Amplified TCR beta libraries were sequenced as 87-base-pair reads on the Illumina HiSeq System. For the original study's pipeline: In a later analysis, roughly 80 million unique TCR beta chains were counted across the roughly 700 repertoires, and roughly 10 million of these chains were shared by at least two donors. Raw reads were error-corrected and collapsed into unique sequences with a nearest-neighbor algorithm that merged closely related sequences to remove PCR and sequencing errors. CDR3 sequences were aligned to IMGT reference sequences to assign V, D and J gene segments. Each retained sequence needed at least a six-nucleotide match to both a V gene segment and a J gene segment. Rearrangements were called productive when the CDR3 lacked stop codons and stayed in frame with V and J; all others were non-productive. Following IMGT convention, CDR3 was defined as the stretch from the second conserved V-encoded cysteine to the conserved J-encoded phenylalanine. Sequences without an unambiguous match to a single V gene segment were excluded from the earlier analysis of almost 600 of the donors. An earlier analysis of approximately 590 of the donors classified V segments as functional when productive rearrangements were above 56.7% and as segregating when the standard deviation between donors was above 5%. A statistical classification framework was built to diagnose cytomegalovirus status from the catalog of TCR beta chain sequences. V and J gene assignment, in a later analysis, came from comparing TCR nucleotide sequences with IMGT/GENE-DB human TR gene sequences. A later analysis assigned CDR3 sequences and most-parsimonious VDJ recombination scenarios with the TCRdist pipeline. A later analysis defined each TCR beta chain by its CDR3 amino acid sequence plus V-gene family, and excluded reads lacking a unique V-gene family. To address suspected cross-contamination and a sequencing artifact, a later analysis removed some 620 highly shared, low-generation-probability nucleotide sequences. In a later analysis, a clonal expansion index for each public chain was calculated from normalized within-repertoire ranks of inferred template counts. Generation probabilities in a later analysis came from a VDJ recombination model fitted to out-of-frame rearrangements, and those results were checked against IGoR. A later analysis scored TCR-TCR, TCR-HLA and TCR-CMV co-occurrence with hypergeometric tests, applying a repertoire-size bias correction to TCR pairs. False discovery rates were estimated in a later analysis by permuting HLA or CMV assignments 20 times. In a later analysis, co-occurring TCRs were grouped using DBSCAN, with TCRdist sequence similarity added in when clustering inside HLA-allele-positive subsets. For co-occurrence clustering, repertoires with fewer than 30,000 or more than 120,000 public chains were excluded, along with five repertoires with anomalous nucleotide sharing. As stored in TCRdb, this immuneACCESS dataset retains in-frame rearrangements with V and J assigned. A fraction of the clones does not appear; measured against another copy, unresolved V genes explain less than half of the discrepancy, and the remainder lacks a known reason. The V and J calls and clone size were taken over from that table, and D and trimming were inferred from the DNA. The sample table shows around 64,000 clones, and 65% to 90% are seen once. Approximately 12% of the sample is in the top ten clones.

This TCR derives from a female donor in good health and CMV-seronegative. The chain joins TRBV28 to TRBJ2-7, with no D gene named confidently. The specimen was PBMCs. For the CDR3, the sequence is CASSSPLEQYF. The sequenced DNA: TGTGCCAGCAGCTCCCCTTTAGAGCAGTACTTC. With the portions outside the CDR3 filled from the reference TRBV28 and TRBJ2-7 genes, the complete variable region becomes DVKVTQSSRYLVKRTGEKVFLECVQDMDHENMFWYRQDPGLGLRLIYFSYDVKMKEKGDIPEGYSVSREKKERFSLILESASTNQTSMYLCASSSPLEQYFGPGTRLTVT.